The sequence of this TCR beta chain was determined in a study of cytomegalovirus exposure and HLA in healthy donors (dated by TCRdb to about 2017). Background on the whole study: An earlier analysis of 587 of the donors reported roughly 300 Gb of sequence data and 100 million to 120 million unique TCR beta sequences obtained from 150 million to 200 million T cells. Around 330 gigabases of sequencing data and approximately 91 million unique TCR sequences made up an early release that covered 640 HLA-typed donors. Genome-wide SNP genotypes for about 65% of the 666 donors were used in a later genetic analysis, which treated that subset as a discovery cohort. Using immunosequencing, the study profiled T cell repertoires from about 620 subjects and related those repertoires to cytomegalovirus serostatus. Donor age, sex, ethnicity and CMV serostatus were compiled together with the repertoire data. In an earlier analysis of roughly 600 of the donors, high-throughput TCR beta sequencing was used to judge whether each TCR beta V gene segment behaved as functional or pseudogenic. Rather than using new phenotypic data, the later analysis identified candidate immune exposures from TCR beta sequences and from how often those sequences occurred across donors. Among roughly 400 genotyped donors of the cohort, an average of about 220,000 unique TCR beta nucleotide sequences was sequenced per donor, of which about 19% were non-productive. Both class I and class II loci were covered by HLA typing, at four-digit resolution. Because of strong linkage in the cohort, roughly five DR-DQ haplotypes were treated as single units for association and clustering. The aim of the study was to test whether cataloging public T cell receptors could identify signatures of past pathogen exposure. A later analysis re-examined previously published TCR beta repertoires from about 700 donors and added high-resolution HLA genotyping to investigate patterns of TCR occurrence. The genetic ancestry cluster associated with self-reported Caucasian donors included over 65% of the approximately 430 genotyped donors. Typing coverage differed by locus: A, B, C, DRB1 and DQB1 were typed in about 629-640 donors, DQA1 in 500 to 550, DPA1 in some 610, and DPB1 in 472. High-throughput TCR immunosequencing, statistical association of individual TCRs with disease status, and machine learning were combined to predict cytomegalovirus infection status. Besides the first cohort of approximately 710 subjects, a separate validation cohort made up of 120 or so different subjects was used. Every repertoire in the discovery cohort had been generated on one and the same sequencing platform. The full study reports these points: Assigning TCR associations to individual alleles was difficult when HLA alleles, especially DR and DQ, strongly co-occurred. A group of highly shared sequence variants was considered likely to be a technical artifact of the sequencing pipeline. In a later analysis, several top co-occurrence clusters were reported to appear linked to parvovirus B19, influenza, CMV and Epstein-Barr virus. Because HLA typing was missing for some donors at each locus, association tests included only the typed subset. A further reported finding was that TCR beta sequences accurately predicted the HLA-A and HLA-B alleles for most subjects in the first cohort. V-gene and J-gene trimming of TCR beta chains was associated with a missense DCLRE1C variant in a later genetic analysis, and the association was replicated in an independent cohort. According to a later analysis, TCR association rates differed among HLA loci, with DRB1 alleles showing the most associated TCRs and HLA-C alleles showing the fewest. Correlated functional status among segregating V segments might reflect linkage disequilibrium, but an unknown experimental factor could not be ruled out. Immune exposure information for the cohort was limited to CMV serostatus. Because counts were too low, 15 to 20 rarely observed V segments, including chromosome 9 orphons, were excluded from the earlier analysis of 587 of the donors. In vitro tests confirmed that three of the cytomegalovirus-associated TCR beta chains recognize cytomegalovirus antigens. Some IMGT-functional V segments, including TRBV6-2 and TRBV6-3, could not be told apart with the 87-base-pair reads, so those segments were excluded. In both the original and validation cohorts, the classifier was reported to diagnose cytomegalovirus status with high specificity and sensitivity. The study listed 150 to 200 TCR beta chains as associated with cytomegalovirus. A later analysis found that HLA-associated TCR beta chains were more clonally expanded and had lower generation probabilities than equally common non-associated chains. This cohort had only TCR beta chains sequenced, and the lack of alpha or paired-chain data limited which features could be detected. At a false discovery rate of 0.05, a later analysis linked 16,000 or so TCR beta sequences to specific HLA alleles. The authors suggested that the approach could potentially be generalized to other disease states and immunological phenotypes. Across donors, most TCR sequences were observed very rarely, whereas some public TCRs were present in many individuals. Most CMV-associated TCR beta chains appeared to be HLA-restricted in a later analysis, and the HLA associations seemed to be driven largely by CMV exposure. According to a later genetic analysis, donors in an Asian-associated ancestry cluster had fewer N-insertions in productive TCRs than the approximately 700-donor mean. Roughly uniform sequencing depth across donors was assumed in presence/absence analyses, although this assumption may not hold. In an earlier analysis of approximately 590 of the donors, most TCR beta V segments were observed in productive rearrangements about 90% or about 30% of the time, broadly matching IMGT annotations.

The cohort was made up of several hundred healthy bone marrow donors. At the time of sampling, every cohort member was nominally healthy, though immune exposures that went unrecorded were likely present. The donor was CMV seronegative and was included in the group of 352 seronegative cohort members. A peripheral blood sample was provided by each donor, and peripheral blood mononuclear cells were used for TCR beta sequencing. Genomic DNA extraction from the blood cell samples was performed with the Qiagen DNeasy Blood Extraction Kit. The library relied on the immunoSEQ multiplex PCR assay. The multiplex PCR relied on a mix of 60 forward primers for TCR Vbeta segments and 13 reverse primers for TCR Jbeta segments. Amplification of the CDR3 region of rearranged TCR beta genes was performed with a multiplex PCR assay on genomic DNA. Amplified TCR beta libraries were sequenced as 87-base-pair reads on the Illumina HiSeq System. As for the authors' bioinformatics: Across the roughly 670 repertoires, a later analysis counted tens of millions of unique TCR beta chains, around 10 million of which were shared by at least two donors. To remove PCR and sequencing errors, raw reads were error-corrected and collapsed into unique sequences using a nearest-neighbor algorithm that merged closely related sequences. Alignment of CDR3 sequences to IMGT reference sequences was used to assign V, D and J gene segments. For a sequence to be retained, a match of at least six nucleotides was required to both a V gene segment and a J gene segment. Rearrangements were classified as productive when the CDR3 lacked stop codons and remained in frame with V and J, and all other rearrangements were classified as non-productive. Following IMGT convention, CDR3 was defined as the stretch from the second conserved V-encoded cysteine up to the conserved J-encoded phenylalanine. In an earlier analysis of around 600 of the donors, sequences lacking an unambiguous match to a single V gene segment were excluded. An earlier analysis of 550 to 650 of the donors classified V segments as functional when productive rearrangements were above 56.7% and as segregating when the standard deviation between donors was above 5%. A statistical classification framework was built to diagnose cytomegalovirus status from the catalog of TCR beta chain sequences. In a later analysis, TCR nucleotide sequences were compared against IMGT/GENE-DB human TR gene sequences so that V and J genes could be assigned. A later analysis assigned CDR3 sequences and most-parsimonious VDJ recombination scenarios with the TCRdist pipeline. A later analysis defined each TCR beta chain by its CDR3 amino acid sequence plus V-gene family, and excluded reads lacking a unique V-gene family. A later analysis removed 592 highly shared, low-generation-probability nucleotide sequences to deal with suspected cross-contamination and a sequencing artifact. For each public chain, a later analysis derived a clonal expansion index from normalized ranks of inferred template counts within each repertoire. Generation probabilities in a later analysis came from a VDJ recombination model fitted to out-of-frame rearrangements, and those results were checked against IGoR. In a later analysis, hypergeometric tests were used to score TCR-TCR, TCR-HLA and TCR-CMV co-occurrence, with a repertoire-size bias correction applied to TCR pairs. In a later analysis, false discovery rates were estimated by permuting HLA or CMV assignments 20 times. In a later analysis, co-occurring TCRs were grouped with DBSCAN, and TCRdist sequence similarity was added when clustering was performed within HLA-allele-positive subsets. Repertoires with fewer than 30,000 or more than 120,000 public chains were left out of co-occurrence clustering, as were about 5 repertoires with anomalous nucleotide sharing. Not all clones reach the TCRdb copy of this immuneACCESS table, which keeps in-frame sequences only. Checked studies attribute under half of the gap to unresolved V genes and leave the rest unexplained. The V and J calls and the clone size are those of that table, but D and trimming were determined from the DNA. The sample includes 180,000 or so clones, with 80% to 90% observed a single time. Together, the top ten hold more than 0.25% of the sample.

From the germline V gene, CDR1 is SGHVS and CDR2 is FQNEAQ. Spanning cysteine to phenylalanine, the CDR3 consists of 14 amino acids. The read is trimmed to its CDR3 DNA, 42 bases read in frame from base 1. V loses 1 base of germline sequence and J loses 6 bases, and the interval between the two ends is 13 bases. Details on this clone: The clone's antigen remains unknown. No clone much larger than this one lies a single base away; base qualities are absent.

Recombination connected TRBV7-8 to TRBJ2-7, with the D gene call left open. The receptor was derived from a woman aged 30 to 39 in good health and CMV-seronegative. Specimen: PBMCs. Read as DNA, the sequence is TGTGCCAGCAGCTTAGAAGGCAGGTATGGCGAGCAGTACTTC. The encoded protein is CASSLEGRYGEQYF.